This TCR beta chain was sequenced for a study of blood T cell repertoires in COVID-19. In the study overall: COVID-19 samples, acute and convalescent, were from the United States, Italy and Spain. T cells, B-cell-depleted T cells, or PBMCs supplied cDNA or gDNA.

Germline V gives CDR1 MRHNA, CDR2 SNTAGT. The CDR3 spans 19 residues. V shed 2 bases, J shed 4 bases, and the junction held 19 bases outside the gene matches. Libraries were prepared by immunoSEQ multiplex PCR; TCRdb keeps only in-frame clonotypes and omits some of them. Here the sample spans roughly 250,000 clones, 65% to 90% being singletons. The sequencing sample was made of peripheral blood. The J gene is TRBJ2-7, the V gene TRBV6-4; the match to TRBD1 covers 8 bases. The TCR sequence derives from a woman older than 75 with active or convalescent COVID-19. The CDR3 DNA sequence: TGTGCCAGCAGTGACCCCCACGAAGTTTGGGGACAGGATCCTTACGAGCAGTACTTC. As protein: CASSDPHEVWGQDPYEQYF.